This TCR beta chain was recovered during a study of blood T cell repertoires in COVID-19 (dated by TCRdb to the early 2020s). Background for the entire study: Samples from collaborators originated in the United States, Italy and Spain and spanned both the acute and convalescent phases of COVID-19. The material from the prospective study consisted of cDNA or gDNA derived from T cells, B-cell-depleted T cells, or PBMCs. Subjects who had been exposed to COVID-19, were actively infected with it, or had recovered from it provided the deeply sampled blood TCRbeta repertoires that made up the dataset. The repertoires were made available in a free public database intended to serve as a resource for research on the immune response to SARS-CoV-2. Samples were obtained from the ongoing ImmuneRACE study (first 160 participants) and from roughly 1,300 subjects provided by 6 global collaborators. The sample metadata nearly always contained a de-identified subject ID, COVID-19 status, age in years and sex. HLA class I and class II types, where available, came from metadata supplied by the sample provider rather than from assay-based typing.

Paper-wide results and their limitations: How much clinical and demographic metadata was included differed by source and by participant, and the metadata was provided uncurated.

The collaborating institutions used their own protocols to collect whole blood in K2EDTA tubes. For TCRbeta analysis, collaborators shipped samples in one of three forms: frozen whole blood, isolated PBMCs, or DNA extracted from either of those sample types. Remarks on this clone: The antigen it recognizes is unknown. There are no base qualities to consult, and no much larger clone falls within one base.

The V end loses 4 bases and the J end loses 10 bases, and a stretch of 14 bases separates them. The CDR3 goes from the cysteine to the phenylalanine over 14 residues. Of the read, only the CDR3 DNA is kept; its 42 bases are in frame from base 1. The germline V gene gives CDR1 as SNHLY and CDR2 as FYNNEI. The immunoSEQ Assay, a bias-controlled multiplex PCR, was used to amplify TCRbeta CDR3 regions from genomic DNA. The study's own analysis went as follows. The number of nucleated cells in each sample was estimated by amplification of reference gene primers within the assay. To quantify the absolute abundance of each unique TCRbeta CDR3 rearrangement, sequence reads were collapsed and filtered. Productive Simpson clonality was computed per sample as the square root of Simpson's diversity index over productive rearrangements. This is the immuneACCESS table as TCRdb keeps it, with only in-frame sequences that have V and J called. A part of the clones is gone; compared with another copy, unresolved V genes explain less than half, and the rest is unexplained. The V and J calls and the clone size are those of that table, but D and trimming were determined from the DNA. The sample table holds 200,000 to 300,000 clones, of which around 90% were seen once. The top ten clones comprise around 0.7% of the sample.

The chain is encoded by TRBV2 joined to TRBJ1-6, and the D gene may be TRBD1, 5 bases matching. The origin of this receptor is a human donor in a cohort sampled during active COVID-19. Source material: peripheral blood. In nucleotide form, the sequence is TGTGCCAGCAGTGTGACCGCCGGGGGATCACCCCTCCACTTT. Translated, this gives CASSVTAGGSPLHF.